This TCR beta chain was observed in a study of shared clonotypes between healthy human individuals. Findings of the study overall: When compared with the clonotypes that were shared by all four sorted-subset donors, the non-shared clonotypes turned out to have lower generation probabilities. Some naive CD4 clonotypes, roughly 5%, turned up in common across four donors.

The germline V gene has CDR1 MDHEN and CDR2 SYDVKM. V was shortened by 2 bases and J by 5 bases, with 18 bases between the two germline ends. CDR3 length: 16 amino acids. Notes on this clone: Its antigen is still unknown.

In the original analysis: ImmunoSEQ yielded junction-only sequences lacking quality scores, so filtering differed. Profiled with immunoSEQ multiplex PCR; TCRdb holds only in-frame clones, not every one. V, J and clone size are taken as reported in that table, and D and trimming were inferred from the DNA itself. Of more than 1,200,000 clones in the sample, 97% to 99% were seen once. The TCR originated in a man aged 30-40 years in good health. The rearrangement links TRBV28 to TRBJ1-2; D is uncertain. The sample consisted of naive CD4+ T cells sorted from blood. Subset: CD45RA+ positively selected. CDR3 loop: CASSLTGRREGYGYTF. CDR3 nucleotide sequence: TGTGCCAGCAGTTTAACCGGACGGAGGGAGGGTTATGGCTACACCTTC.